Included here is one T cell receptor beta chain sequence, with context. Healthy individuals who donated bone marrow served as the donors. Per germline, CDR1 MGHDK and CDR2 SYGVNS. The CDR3 spans 15 residues. The germline V and J ends were trimmed by 8 bases and 5 bases, with 20 bases remaining between them. The data belong to a study of cytomegalovirus exposure and HLA in healthy donors. Researchers ran the PCR with 60 Vbeta and 13 Jbeta primers. Sequenced by immunoSEQ multiplex PCR; TCRdb stores in-frame clones only, minus some. The table has about 63,000 clones, approximately 71% seen once. The V and J genes are TRBV25-1 and TRBJ2-3; the D gene is possibly TRBD1 (6 bases). The sequenced material came from PBMCs. This sequence was found in a man aged 45-60 years in good health and CMV-seropositive. CDR3 DNA sequence: TGTGCCAGCCACCTCTCGTGGGACACCGGAGATACGCAGTATTTT. This codes for CASHLSWDTGDTQYF.